A single sample gave rise to the 2 T cell receptor beta chains below, sequenced in a study of CD8 T cells in ankylosing spondylitis. From the 5' RACE reads, TCRdb called clonotypes with MiXCR, one entry per CDR3 protein. Altogether about 160,000 distinct CDR3 sequences are present, under 45% being singletons, with the ten largest covering around 15%. What was sequenced was synovial fluid, either unsorted or a sorted T cell fraction (not recorded which). The receptors derive from a male donor with ankylosing spondylitis.

In this sample, this clonotype turned up a few times. The chain uses TRBV7-9 and TRBJ2-2, with TRBD2 as a possible D gene (6 bases). The V gene lost 1 base and the J gene lost 4 bases, with 16 bases spanning the gap. Germline lookup yields CDR1 SEHNR and CDR2 FQNEAQ (reference sequence). The CDR3 spans 17 residues. CDR3 nucleotide sequence: TGTGCCAGCAGCTTAGGCGCAGCGGAAGCGGGCACCGGGGAGCTGTTTTTT. Protein: CASSLGAAEAGTGELFF. Drawing the rest from reference TRBV7-9 and TRBJ2-2, the complete variable domain is DTGVSQNPRHKITKRGQNVTFRCDPISEHNRLYWYRQTLGQGPEFLTYFQNEAQLEKSRLLSDRFSAERPKGSFSTLEIQRTEQGDSAMYLCASSLGAAEAGTGELFFGEGSRLTVL.

This clonotype was detected only a few times. The chain recombines TRBV7-8 with TRBJ1-1; D unclear. The CDR3 totals 15 residues. The germline V gene has CDR1 SGHVS and CDR2 FQNEAQ. The V end was cut by 2 bases, the J end by 6 bases, with 16 bases between. In nucleotides, the CDR3 is TGTGCCAGCAGCTTATATTACGACCAAGACCCTGAAGCTTTCTTT. Its translation: CASSLYYDQDPEAFF.